This T cell receptor beta chain came from a study of blood T cells in healthy people across ages. A second PCR, run for about 6 to 11 cycles, used a sample-barcoded 5' primer plus a J-beta primer mix. TCRdb reprocessed the 5' RACE reads with MiXCR, giving one entry per CDR3 protein. Among 1,500,000 or so distinct CDR3 sequences listed, 59% were seen once. In terms of origin and age, donors were healthy Caucasian individuals from Russia aged about 6 to 90. The CDR3 totals 13 residues. V lost 4 bases, J lost 9 bases, and 13 bases lay in between. Looked up from germline, CDR1 is LGHDT and CDR2 is YNNKEL (reference sequence).

The clonotype originates from a man aged 18 to 29 in good health. The rearrangement joins TRBV3-1 to TRBJ2-1; D remains unclear. Material for sequencing was blood. The DNA of the CDR3 is TGTGCCAGCAGCCCCGTAGGGCGAACTGAGCAGTTCTTC. Residues: CASSPVGRTEQFF.